In its sample, the clone carrying this TCR beta chain was seen a few times. Its specificity is unknown. The data were taken from a study of T cells in Graves' hyperthyroidism and ophthalmopathy. RNA transcripts provided the source from which TCR beta CDR3 regions were amplified. TCR CDR3 regions were first amplified by RT-PCR with HTBI primers. Each CDR3 protein gets one entry after TCRdb re-called the multiplex PCR reads with MiXCR. Altogether under 650,000 distinct CDR3 sequences are present, around 15% being singletons, with the ten largest covering 3.8%. Points from the study as a whole: Blood held most thyroid clonotypes expanded above 0.001 frequency.

The sequenced sample consisted of blood. This clonotype originated in a woman in her 30s with Graves' hyperthyroidism.

The CDR3 loop reads CASSPSQASSGNTIYF. Written as DNA, the CDR3 is TGCGCCAGCAGCCCATCACAGGCTTCCTCTGGAAACACCATATATTTT. The chain carries TRBV5-1 and TRBJ1-3; possibly TRBD1 for D (5 bases). The CDR3 contains 16 residues. The germline V gene encodes CDR1 SGHRS and CDR2 YFSETQ. Trimming pared 4 bases from V and 0 bases from J, leaving 14 bases between.